These 26 T cell receptor beta chains were sequenced from one sample in a study of blood T cell repertoires in COVID-19. The method was immunoSEQ multiplex PCR; TCRdb's version includes in-frame clones alone and lacks a portion of them. The sample lists under 450,000 clones; roughly nine tenths were seen once. The sequencing input was PBMCs or T cells enriched from blood (not recorded which). The receptors were gathered from a woman in her twenties or thirties who had recovered from COVID-19.

This clone was recorded only once. This sequence joins TRBV5-1 and TRBJ2-7; the D gene is possibly TRBD2 (5 bases). V lost 1 base and J 2 bases, leaving 13 bases between the germline ends. The CDR3 is 15 residues long. The V gene's germline CDR1 is SGHRS and CDR2 YFSETQ. CDR3 in amino acids: CASSLLEARPYEQYF. CDR3 bases: TGCGCCAGCAGCTTGTTGGAGGCCAGGCCCTACGAGCAGTACTTC.

The J gene is TRBJ1-3, the V gene TRBV9; D gene ambiguous. The CDR3 loop spans 13 amino acids. The germline V gene encodes CDR1 SGDLS and CDR2 YYNGEE. V was cut by 0 bases and J by 3 bases, with 4 bases left in between. The CDR3 reads CASSVGDGNTIYF. In DNA, the CDR3 is TGTGCCAGCAGCGTAGGAGATGGAAACACCATATATTTT.

The chain couples TRBV3-1 (or the pseudogene TRBV3-2) to TRBJ2-1; 12 bases line up with TRBD2. The CDR3 length is 15 residues. Germline V CDR1 and CDR2: LGHDT, YNNKEL (reference sequence). The junction had 4 bases not matched to a gene; V was cut back by 1 base and J by 9 bases. The CDR3 nucleotides are TGTGCCAGCAGCCAAGTTCTAGCGGGAGGGATTGAGCAGTTCTTC. Protein sequence: CASSQVLAGGIEQFF.

V usage is TRBV4-1 and J usage is TRBJ1-1; 9 bases line up with TRBD1. The germline gives CDR1 MGHRA, CDR2 YSYEKL. CDR3 length equals 16 residues. After removal of 5 bases from V and 1 base from J, the junction contained 8 bases not matched to a gene. Here the CDR3 reads CASSSQGAIRNTEAFF. The CDR3 nucleotides read TGCGCCAGCAGCTCACAGGGGGCGATAAGGAACACTGAAGCTTTCTTT.

The chain joins TRBV5-1 to TRBJ2-3, with 9 bases aligning to TRBD1. Germline-derived CDR1 and CDR2 are SGHRS and YFSETQ. This CDR3 has 15 residues. Trimming cost V 4 bases and J 6 bases; bases outside gene matches: 9. The chain's CDR3 is CASSTGTGPSDTQYF. The CDR3 DNA reads TGCGCCAGCAGCACCGGGACAGGGCCTTCGGATACGCAGTATTTT. The full variable domain, rest sourced from reference TRBV5-1 and TRBJ2-3, is KAGVTQTPRYLIKTRGQQVTLSCSPISGHRSVSWYQQTPGQGLQFLFEYFSETQRNKGNFPGRFSGRQFSNSRSEMNVSTLELGDSALYLCASSTGTGPSDTQYFGPGTRLTVL.

The chain is built from TRBV5-1 and TRBJ1-4, with 11 bases aligning to TRBD1. Looked up from germline, CDR1 is SGHRS and CDR2 is YFSETQ. The CDR3 extends over 17 amino acids. Trimming at V came to 3 bases and at J to 0 bases, leaving 4 bases not matched to a gene. The CDR3 reads CASSSGTGGPTNEKLFF. CDR3 DNA: TGCGCCAGCAGCTCGGGGACAGGGGGGCCAACTAATGAAAAACTGTTTTTT. Full variable domain (remainder filled in from reference TRBV5-1 and TRBJ1-4): KAGVTQTPRYLIKTRGQQVTLSCSPISGHRSVSWYQQTPGQGLQFLFEYFSETQRNKGNFPGRFSGRQFSNSRSEMNVSTLELGDSALYLCASSSGTGGPTNEKLFFGSGTQLSVL.

This chain connects TRBV5-1 to TRBJ1-1; D uncertain. CDR1 is SGHRS and CDR2 is YFSETQ in the germline V gene. This CDR3 is 12 amino acids long. V was pared by 0 bases and J by 9 bases, with 9 bases between. CDR3 sequence (DNA): TGCGCCAGCAGCTTGGTTGGGGAGCAAGCTTTCTTT. Amino acids: CASSLVGEQAFF.

The sample holds a few counts of this clone. The rearrangement uses TRBV7-9 and TRBJ2-1; D is ambiguous. Deletions cut 4 bases from V and 0 bases from J, with 7 bases between. The length of the CDR3 is 14 residues. Germline CDR1 is SEHNR and CDR2 is FQNEAQ (reference sequence). CDR3 amino acids: CASSYRGSYNEQFF. As DNA, the CDR3 is TGTGCCAGCAGCTATCGAGGCTCCTACAATGAGCAGTTCTTC. Complete variable domain (other parts from reference TRBV7-9 and TRBJ2-1): DTGVSQNPRHKITKRGQNVTFRCDPISEHNRLYWYRQTLGQGPEFLTYFQNEAQLEKSRLLSDRFSAERPKGSFSTLEIQRTEQGDSAMYLCASSYRGSYNEQFFGPGTRLTVL.

The chain links TRBV4-1 to TRBJ1-1; 9 bases match TRBD1. The CDR3 covers 15 residues. With 4 bases clipped from V and 4 bases from J, the junction kept 7 bases outside the gene matches. From germline, CDR1 is MGHRA and CDR2 YSYEKL. DNA of the CDR3: TGCGCCAGCAGCCCTCCGGGACAGGGAGCCACTGAAGCTTTCTTT. Its translation: CASSPPGQGATEAFF.

V usage is TRBV18 and J usage is TRBJ2-2; tentatively, D is TRBD2 (6 bases). V lost 4 bases, J lost 5 bases, and 14 bases lay in between. Per germline, CDR1 KGHSH and CDR2 LQKENI. This CDR3 is 15 amino acids long. This CDR3 reads CASSRDGRGTGELFF. CDR3 sequence (DNA): TGTGCCAGCTCACGCGACGGGAGAGGAACCGGGGAGCTGTTTTTT. The full variable domain, in which reference TRBV18 and TRBJ2-2 provide the parts outside the CDR3, is NAGVMQNPRHLVRRRGQEARLRCSPMKGHSHVYWYRQLPEEGLKFMVYLQKENIIDESGMPKERFSAEFPKEGPSILRIQQVVRGDSAAYFCASSRDGRGTGELFFGEGSRLTVL.

A single count supports this clone. The J gene is TRBJ1-2, the V gene TRBV27; D is ambiguous. The V end was cut by 0 bases, the J end by 1 base, with 6 bases between. CDR1 and CDR2 (germline): MNHEY, SMNVEV (reference sequence). CDR3 length equals 14 residues. The CDR3, as DNA: TGTGCCAGCAGTTTATCCCCACTTAACTATGGCTACACCTTC. Translation: CASSLSPLNYGYTF.

The chain is built from TRBV11-2 and TRBJ1-1; 9 bases are shared with TRBD1. V gave up 6 bases and J gave up 5 bases; unmatched junction bases: 7. CDR1 and CDR2 from the germline V gene are SGHAT and FQNNGV. CDR3 length: 14 residues. Here the CDR3 reads CASSSPGTGTEAFF. In nucleotides, the CDR3 is TGTGCCAGCAGTTCCCCCGGGACAGGGACTGAAGCTTTCTTT.

This chain joins TRBV20-1 and TRBJ1-1; a weak D match, TRBD1 (5 bases). Germline CDR1 is DFQATT and CDR2 is SNEGSKA (reference sequence). The V end was cut by 3 bases, the J end by 4 bases, with 12 bases between. This CDR3 comprises 13 residues. This CDR3 is CSASTLGGTEAFF. The CDR3 bases are TGCAGTGCTAGTACCTTGGGGGGCACTGAAGCTTTCTTT.

This clone was seen once. The chain joins TRBV12-3 or TRBV12-4 to TRBJ1-1, with 10 bases fitting TRBD1. The CDR3 is 13 amino acids. J was trimmed by 3 bases and V by 6 bases; bases with no gene match: 1. The DNA for the CDR3 is TGTGCCAGCAGGGGGACAGGGGACACTGAAGCTTTCTTT. It yields the protein CASRGTGDTEAFF.

The J gene is TRBJ2-7, the V gene TRBV6-6, with TRBD1 as a possible D gene (6 bases). CDR1 MNHNY and CDR2 SVGAGI come from the germline V gene (reference sequence). This CDR3 is built from 12 residues. V was trimmed by 8 bases and J by 5 bases, leaving 13 bases between them. The CDR3 DNA sequence: TGTGCCAGCGCGTCTCAGGGGAACGAGCAGTACTTC. It yields the protein CASASQGNEQYF.

The chain carries TRBV7-9 and TRBJ2-7; 11 nucleotides match TRBD1. J gave up 5 bases and V 4 bases, and 4 bases lay outside the gene matches. The CDR3 is made up of 14 amino acids. Per the germline V gene, CDR1 is SEHNR and CDR2 is FQNEAQ (reference sequence). The CDR3: CASSYWTGGNEQYF. CDR3 DNA sequence: TGTGCCAGCAGCTATTGGACAGGGGGCAACGAGCAGTACTTC.

The chain has TRBV29-1 and TRBJ1-1; D may be TRBD1 (5 bases). This CDR3 has 12 residues. Trimming removed 7 bases at V and 1 base at J, with 10 bases between. From germline, CDR1 is SQVTM and CDR2 ANQGSEA. CDR3 loop: CSAHTGNTEAFF. The CDR3 DNA reads as TGCAGCGCCCACACAGGGAACACTGAAGCTTTCTTT.

The J gene is TRBJ2-2, the V gene TRBV5-5; possibly TRBD1 for D (5 bases). V was shortened by 4 bases and J by 3 bases, with 16 bases between the two germline ends. Germline-derived CDR1 and CDR2 are SGHKS and YYEKEE (reference sequence). The CDR3 loop spans 16 amino acids. CDR3 residues: CASSPYATAYTGELFF. The CDR3 DNA sequence: TGTGCCAGCAGCCCGTACGCGACAGCTTACACCGGGGAGCTGTTTTTT.

Note on this clone: This CDR3 is also generated by other DNA sequences in the sample. V usage is TRBV27 and J usage is TRBJ2-7; 10 bases map to TRBD1. Germline V gene data show CDR1 as MNHEY and CDR2 as SMNVEV (reference sequence). This CDR3 is built from 14 residues. Trimming cost V 6 bases and J 1 base; bases outside gene matches: 3. The CDR3 nucleotides read TGTGCCAGCAGACCGGGACAGGGGTCCTACGAGCAGTACTTC. It is translated as CASRPGQGSYEQYF.

This clone came up a few times. This chain connects TRBV2 to TRBJ1-6; D is possibly TRBD1 (5 bases). CDR3 length: 15 residues. Germline-derived CDR1 and CDR2 are SNHLY and FYNNEI. V shed 5 bases and J shed 6 bases, with 14 bases lying between them. As DNA, the CDR3 is TGTGCCAGCAGTCCTCAAGGGGCCTCTAATTCACCCCTCCACTTT. Protein product: CASSPQGASNSPLHF.

V is TRBV29-1 and J is TRBJ2-1, with 10 bases identical to TRBD2. The trim removed 6 bases at V and 1 base at J, leaving 3 bases unmatched. Looked up from germline, CDR1 is SQVTM and CDR2 is ANQGSEA. The CDR3 is 14 amino acids. CDR3 sequence (DNA): TGCAGCGTCCCACTAGCGGGATCCTACAATGAGCAGTTCTTC. Translated, it gives CSVPLAGSYNEQFF.

V and J are TRBV3-1 (or the pseudogene TRBV3-2) and TRBJ2-1; D call uncertain. The CDR3 has 13 amino acids. Trimming shortened V by 0 bases and J by 9 bases, and 9 bases separated the two germline ends. The germline gives CDR1 LGHDT, CDR2 YNNKEL (reference sequence). CDR3 DNA: TGTGCCAGCAGCCAAGATCCCACGCGTGAGCAGTTCTTC. Translation: CASSQDPTREQFF.

The chain links TRBV9 to TRBJ1-1; no reliable D call. The CDR3 is 15 amino acids. The V and J ends lost 4 bases and 3 bases respectively, with 16 bases between them. In germline, CDR1 is SGDLS, CDR2 YYNGEE. The CDR3 nucleotides read TGTGCCAGCAGCCCCAGATTGTTAATGGACACTGAAGCTTTCTTT. Translation gives CASSPRLLMDTEAFF.

The chain combines TRBV7-9 with TRBJ2-7; D unclear. Trimming removed 3 bases from V and 2 bases from J, with 2 bases in between. The CDR3 is made up of 11 amino acids. Germline loops: CDR1 SEHNR, CDR2 FQNEAQ (reference sequence). The CDR3 DNA follows: TGTGCCAGCAGCTTCGCCTACGAGCAGTACTTC. This translates into CASSFAYEQYF.

V and J are TRBV5-4 and TRBJ2-7, with TRBD2 identical over 11 bases. Trimming removed 2 bases from V and 5 bases from J; junction bases left unmatched: 9. The CDR3 length is 16 residues. Germline CDR1 is SGHNT and CDR2 is YYREEE (reference sequence). The CDR3 bases are TGTGCCAGCAGCTTCGTAGCGGGAGGGTTAAACCACGAGCAGTACTTC. This sequence encodes CASSFVAGGLNHEQYF.

The genes are TRBV7-8 and TRBJ2-3; D call uncertain. The CDR3 contains 12 residues. V was shortened by 2 bases and J by 4 bases, with 4 bases between the two germline ends. Germline values: CDR1 SGHVS, CDR2 FQNEAQ. The CDR3 DNA reads as TGTGCCAGCAGCTTACTAGCAGATACGCAGTATTTT. This codes for CASSLLADTQYF.